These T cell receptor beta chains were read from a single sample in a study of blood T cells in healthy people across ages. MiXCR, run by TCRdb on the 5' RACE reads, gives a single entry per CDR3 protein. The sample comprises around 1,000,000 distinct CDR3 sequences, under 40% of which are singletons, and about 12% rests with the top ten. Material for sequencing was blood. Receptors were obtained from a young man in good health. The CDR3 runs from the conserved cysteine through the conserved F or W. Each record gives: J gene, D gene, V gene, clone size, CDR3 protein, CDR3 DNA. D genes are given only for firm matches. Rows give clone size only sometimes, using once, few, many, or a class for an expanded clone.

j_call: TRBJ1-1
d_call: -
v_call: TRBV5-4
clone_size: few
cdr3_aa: CASSLDSVYTEAFF
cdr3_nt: TGTGCCAGCAGCTTGGATTCGGTTTACACTGAAGCTTTCTTT

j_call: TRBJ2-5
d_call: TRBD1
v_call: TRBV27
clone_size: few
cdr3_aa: CASSLSSGTGGYEQYF
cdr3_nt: TGTGCCAGCAGTTTATCTTCCGGGACAGGGGGCTATGAGCAGTACTTC

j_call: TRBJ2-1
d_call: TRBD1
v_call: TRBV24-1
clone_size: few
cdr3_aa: CATSDGTGSLSWFF
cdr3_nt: TGTGCCACCAGTGACGGGACAGGTTCCCTATCCTGGTTCTTC

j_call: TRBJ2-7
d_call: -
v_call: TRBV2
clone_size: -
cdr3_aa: CASRDGEDYEQYF
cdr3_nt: TGTGCCAGCAGGGACGGTGAAGACTACGAGCAGTACTTC

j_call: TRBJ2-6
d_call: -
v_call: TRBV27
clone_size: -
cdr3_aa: CVTSTSGANVLTF
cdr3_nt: TGTGTCACCTCCACGTCTGGGGCCAACGTCCTGACTTTC

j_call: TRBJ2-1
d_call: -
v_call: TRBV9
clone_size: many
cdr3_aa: CASSVGPGNEQFF
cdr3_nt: TGTGCCAGCAGCGTAGGTCCAGGCAATGAGCAGTTCTTC

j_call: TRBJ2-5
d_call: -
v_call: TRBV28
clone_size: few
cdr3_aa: CASNGGMRKTQYF
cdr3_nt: TGTGCCAGCAACGGGGGCATGCGAAAGACCCAGTACTTC

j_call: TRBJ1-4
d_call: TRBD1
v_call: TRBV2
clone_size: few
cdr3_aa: CATGDSGGGKLFF
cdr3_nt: TGTGCCACCGGGGACAGCGGAGGTGGAAAACTGTTTTTT

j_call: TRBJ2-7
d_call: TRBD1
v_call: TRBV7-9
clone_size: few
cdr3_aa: CASSLMWDRDSYEQYF
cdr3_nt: TGTGCCAGCAGCTTAATGTGGGACAGGGATTCCTACGAGCAGTACTTC

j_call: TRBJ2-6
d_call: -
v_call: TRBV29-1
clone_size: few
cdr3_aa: CSVEGGAGANVLTF
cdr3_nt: TGCAGCGTTGAAGGGGGTGCTGGGGCCAACGTCCTGACTTTC

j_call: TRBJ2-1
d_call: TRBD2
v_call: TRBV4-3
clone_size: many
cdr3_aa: CASTPVRLAKVYNEQFF
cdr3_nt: TGCGCCAGCACGCCCGTCCGACTAGCGAAGGTATACAATGAGCAGTTCTTC

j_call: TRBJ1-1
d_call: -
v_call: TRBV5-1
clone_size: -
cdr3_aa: CASSSDLGTEAFF
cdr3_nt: TGCGCCAGCAGCTCGGACCTGGGGACTGAAGCTTTCTTT

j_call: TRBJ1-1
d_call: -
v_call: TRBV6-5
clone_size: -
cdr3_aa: CASSYRRGLTNTEAFF
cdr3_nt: TGTGCCAGCAGTTACCGCAGGGGACTCACGAACACTGAAGCTTTCTTT

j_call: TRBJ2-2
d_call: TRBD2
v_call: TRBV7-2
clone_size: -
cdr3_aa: CASSWGGKRVGELFF
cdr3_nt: TGTGCCAGCAGCTGGGGGGGGAAAAGGGTCGGGGAGCTGTTTTTT

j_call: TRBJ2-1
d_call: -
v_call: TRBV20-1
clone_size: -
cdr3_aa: CSAQGTIVLEQFF
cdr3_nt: TGCAGTGCCCAGGGGACTATTGTCTTGGAGCAGTTCTTC

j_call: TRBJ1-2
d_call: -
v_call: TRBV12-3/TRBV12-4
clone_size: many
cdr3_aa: CASSFYDGYTF
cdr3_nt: TGTGCCAGCAGTTTTTATGATGGCTACACCTTC

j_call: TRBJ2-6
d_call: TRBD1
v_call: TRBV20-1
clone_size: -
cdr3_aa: CSARDRDRGSGANVLTF
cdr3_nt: TGCAGTGCTAGAGATCGGGACAGAGGCTCTGGGGCCAACGTCCTGACTTTC

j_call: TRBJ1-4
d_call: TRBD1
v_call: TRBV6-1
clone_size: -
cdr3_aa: CASSADRAAGEKLFF
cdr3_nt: TGTGCCAGCAGTGCCGACAGGGCTGCTGGAGAAAAACTGTTTTTT

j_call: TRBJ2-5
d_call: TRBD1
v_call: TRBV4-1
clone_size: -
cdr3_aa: CASSQGTGPQETQYF
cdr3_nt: TGCGCCAGCAGCCAGGGGACAGGACCGCAAGAGACCCAGTACTTC

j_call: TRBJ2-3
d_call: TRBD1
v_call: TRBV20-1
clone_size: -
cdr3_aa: CSASLTGRADTQYF
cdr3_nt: TGCAGTGCTAGCCTGACAGGGCGTGCAGATACGCAGTATTTT

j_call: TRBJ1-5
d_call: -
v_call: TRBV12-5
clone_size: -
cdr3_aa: CASGVWGGQPQHF
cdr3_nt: TGTGCTAGTGGTGTGTGGGGAGGTCAGCCCCAGCATTTT

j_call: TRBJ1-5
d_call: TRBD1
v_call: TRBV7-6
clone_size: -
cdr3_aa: CASSLYPGTGNQPQHF
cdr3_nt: TGTGCCAGCAGTCTTTATCCCGGGACAGGGAATCAGCCCCAGCATTTT

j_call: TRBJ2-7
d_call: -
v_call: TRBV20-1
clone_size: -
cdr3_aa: CRAPGQSSYEQYF
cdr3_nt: TGCAGGGCTCCCGGACAGTCCTCCTACGAGCAGTACTTC

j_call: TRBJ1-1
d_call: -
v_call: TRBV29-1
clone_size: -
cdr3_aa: CSVEEVGRGPEAFF
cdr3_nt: TGCAGCGTTGAAGAGGTTGGCAGGGGCCCAGAAGCTTTCTTT

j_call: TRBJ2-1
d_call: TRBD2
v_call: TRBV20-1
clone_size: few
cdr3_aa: CSARDSTSGGYNEQFF
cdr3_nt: TGCAGTGCTAGAGATTCGACTAGCGGGGGGTACAATGAGCAGTTCTTC

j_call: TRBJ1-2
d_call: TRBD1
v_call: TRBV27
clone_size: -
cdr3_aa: CASSLFGKGGGDYGYTF
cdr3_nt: TGTGCCAGCAGTTTATTCGGAAAGGGAGGGGGCGACTATGGCTACACCTTC

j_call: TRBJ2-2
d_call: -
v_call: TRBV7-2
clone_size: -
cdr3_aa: CASSLEGRMNTGELFF
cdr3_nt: TGTGCCAGCAGCTTAGAGGGCAGGATGAACACCGGGGAGCTGTTTTTT

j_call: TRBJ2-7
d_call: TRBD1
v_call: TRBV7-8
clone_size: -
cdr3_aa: CASSSRIGQGNEQYF
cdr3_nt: TGTGCCAGCAGCTCGCGAATAGGACAGGGAAATGAGCAGTACTTC

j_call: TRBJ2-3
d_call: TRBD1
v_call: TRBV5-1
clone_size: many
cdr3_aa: CASSFSDRVTDTQYF
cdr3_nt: TGCGCCAGCAGCTTCAGCGACAGGGTAACAGATACGCAGTATTTT

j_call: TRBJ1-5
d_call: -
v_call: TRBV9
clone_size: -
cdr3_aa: CASSAYRRDSTYSNQPQHF
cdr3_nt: TGTGCCAGCAGCGCCTATAGGAGGGATAGCACATATAGCAATCAGCCCCAGCATTTT

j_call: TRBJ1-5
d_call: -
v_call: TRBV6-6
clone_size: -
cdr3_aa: CVSSLGQYSNQPQHF
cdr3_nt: TGTGTCAGCAGTCTGGGACAATATAGCAATCAGCCCCAGCATTTT

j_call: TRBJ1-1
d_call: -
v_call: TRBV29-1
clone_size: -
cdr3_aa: CSVARGPDTEAFF
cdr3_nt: TGCAGCGTCGCCCGTGGGCCGGACACTGAAGCTTTCTTT

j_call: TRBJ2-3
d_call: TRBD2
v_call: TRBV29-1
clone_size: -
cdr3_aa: CSVEDASGIADTQYF
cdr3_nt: TGCAGCGTTGAGGACGCCAGCGGGATCGCAGATACGCAGTATTTT

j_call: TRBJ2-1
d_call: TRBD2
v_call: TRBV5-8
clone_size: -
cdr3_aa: CASSFLAGKLNDEQFF
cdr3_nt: TGTGCCAGCAGCTTCTTAGCGGGGAAACTTAACGATGAGCAGTTCTTC

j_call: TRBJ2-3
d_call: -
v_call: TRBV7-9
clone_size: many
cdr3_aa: CASSLDQGSSTDTQYF
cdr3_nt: TGTGCCAGCAGCTTAGATCAGGGCTCTTCCACAGATACGCAGTATTTT

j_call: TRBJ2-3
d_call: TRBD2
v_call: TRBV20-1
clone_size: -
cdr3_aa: CSVFPSGGPAGTQYF
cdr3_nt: TGCAGTGTATTTCCTAGCGGGGGCCCGGCGGGGACGCAGTATTTT

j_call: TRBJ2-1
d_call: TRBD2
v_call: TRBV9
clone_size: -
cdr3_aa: CASSVGRGGSVDEQFF
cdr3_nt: TGTGCCAGCAGCGTAGGTCGGGGAGGGTCGGTCGATGAGCAGTTCTTC

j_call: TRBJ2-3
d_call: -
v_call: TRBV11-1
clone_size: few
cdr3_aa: CASSSLQGRRTDTQYF
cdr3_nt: TGTGCCAGCAGCTCCTTACAGGGGAGGAGAACAGATACGCAGTATTTT

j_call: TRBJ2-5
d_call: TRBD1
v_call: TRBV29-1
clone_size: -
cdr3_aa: CSVEDTGAQETQYF
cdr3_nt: TGCAGCGTTGAAGATACAGGGGCCCAAGAGACCCAGTACTTC

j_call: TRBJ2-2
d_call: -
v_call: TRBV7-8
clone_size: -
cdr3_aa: CASSFSANTGELFF
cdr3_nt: TGTGCCAGCAGCTTCTCCGCGAACACCGGGGAGCTGTTTTTT

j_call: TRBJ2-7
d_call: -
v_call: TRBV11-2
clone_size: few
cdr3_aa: CASSLVRQGAYEQYF
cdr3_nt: TGTGCCAGCAGCTTAGTACGCCAGGGAGCCTACGAGCAGTACTTC

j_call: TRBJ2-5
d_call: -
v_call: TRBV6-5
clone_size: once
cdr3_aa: CASSYSMGEQYF
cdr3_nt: TGTGCCAGCAGTTACTCGATGGGTGAGCAGTACTTC

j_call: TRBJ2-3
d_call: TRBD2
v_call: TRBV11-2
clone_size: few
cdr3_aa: CASSLLAGGRIFWTDTQYF
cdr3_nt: TGTGCCAGCAGCCTTCTAGCGGGGGGACGAATTTTTTGGACAGATACGCAGTATTTT

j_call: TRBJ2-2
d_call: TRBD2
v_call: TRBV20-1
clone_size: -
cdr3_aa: CSARSGTSGGNTGELFF
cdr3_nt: TGCAGTGCCCGATCTGGGACTAGCGGGGGGAACACCGGGGAGCTGTTTTTT

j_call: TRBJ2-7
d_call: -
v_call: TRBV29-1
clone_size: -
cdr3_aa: CSVGWDTYNEQYF
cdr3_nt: TGCAGCGTTGGTTGGGATACCTACAATGAGCAGTACTTC

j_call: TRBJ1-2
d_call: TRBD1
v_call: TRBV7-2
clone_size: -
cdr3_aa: CASSPRTGDYGYTF
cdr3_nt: TGTGCCAGCAGCCCCAGGACAGGAGACTATGGCTACACCTTC

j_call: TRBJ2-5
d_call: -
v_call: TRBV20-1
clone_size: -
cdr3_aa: CSARDPGFVETQYF
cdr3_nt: TGCAGTGCTAGAGACCCAGGGTTTGTAGAGACCCAGTACTTC

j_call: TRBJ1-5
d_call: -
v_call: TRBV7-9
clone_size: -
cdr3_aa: CASSSSGFGQPQHF
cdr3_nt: TGTGCCAGCAGCTCTTCCGGCTTCGGCCAGCCCCAGCATTTT

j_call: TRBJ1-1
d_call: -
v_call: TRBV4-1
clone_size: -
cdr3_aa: CASSQWTKNTEAFF
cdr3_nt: TGCGCCAGCAGCCAATGGACCAAGAACACTGAAGCTTTCTTT